The 16 T cell receptor beta chains presented below share a single source sample, sequenced in a study of beta chain features in type 1 diabetes. Antigen specificity for these receptors is unknown. The entirety of the isolated RNA underwent reverse transcription, so expressed TCRB transcripts were sequenced. The data were produced by immunoSEQ multiplex PCR, yet TCRdb's version contains in-frame clones alone and is incomplete. The sample consists of about 260,000 clones, around 24% of them appearing once. Study results and limitations: Moderate yet significant TCRB CDR3 shortening was seen in Type 1 diabetes patients in all four CD4+ subsets.

Input material: naive CD4+ T cells from blood. These receptors were taken from a woman in her 30s with type 1 diabetes.

V usage is TRBV6-6 and J usage is TRBJ1-2; tentative D call: TRBD1 (5 bases). V was shortened by 5 bases and J by 9 bases, with 22 bases between the two germline ends. Germline lookup yields CDR1 MNHNY and CDR2 SVGAGI (reference sequence). This CDR3 region has 15 residues. The CDR3 DNA sequence: TGTGCCAGCAGTCAGGGCCATACCCCTGTCCATCGCTACACCTTC. It yields the protein CASSQGHTPVHRYTF.

The rearrangement links TRBV6-5 to TRBJ2-1; no reliable D call. The CDR3 covers 14 residues. From germline, CDR1 is MNHEY and CDR2 SVGAGI. Trimming stripped 1 base from V and 7 bases from J, with 11 bases between. The CDR3 loop reads CASSYFLGTNEQFF. CDR3 DNA: TGTGCCAGCAGTTACTTCCTAGGAACGAATGAGCAGTTCTTC.

This clone was seen more than once but under ten times. The gene calls are TRBV20-1 and TRBJ1-1, with D unclear. CDR1 DFQATT and CDR2 SNEGSKA come from the germline V gene (reference sequence). The length of the CDR3 is 11 residues. The V end lost 6 bases, the J end lost 7 bases, and 12 bases lay between the germline ends. For the CDR3, the DNA is TGCAGTGCCGTGGGCGATGGTGAAGCTTTCTTT. Residues: CSAVGDGEAFF.

The chain is built from TRBV9 and TRBJ2-1; 7 bases are a match to TRBD2. The V gene end was trimmed by 3 bases and the J gene end by 3 bases; junction bases not matched to a gene: 12. Germline-derived CDR1 and CDR2 are SGDLS and YYNGEE. CDR3 length equals 17 residues. CDR3 residues: CASSETSGLVLYNEQFF. Written as DNA, the CDR3 is TGTGCCAGCAGCGAAACCTCTGGACTAGTCCTCTACAATGAGCAGTTCTTC.

This clone was seen more than once but under ten times. The chain recombines TRBV30 with TRBJ1-1; TRBD1 agrees at 7 bases. This CDR3 comprises 14 residues. J gave up 0 bases and V 5 bases, and 6 bases lay outside the gene matches. CDR1 and CDR2 (germline): GTSNPN, SVGIG (reference sequence). The CDR3 protein is CAWGGTAMNTEAFF. The CDR3 DNA reads as TGTGCCTGGGGGGGGACAGCTATGAACACTGAAGCTTTCTTT.

There are a few counts of this clone. V usage is TRBV4-1 and J usage is TRBJ1-3; D is undetermined. V was pared by 4 bases and J by 0 bases, with 13 bases between. The germline V gene has CDR1 MGHRA and CDR2 YSYEKL. This CDR3 comprises 16 residues. The CDR3 nucleotides read TGCGCCAGCAGCCCACAAGCGGGAAACTCTGGAAACACCATATATTTT. It specifies CASSPQAGNSGNTIYF.

The V call is TRBV5-1, the J call TRBJ1-2; 9 bases match TRBD1. Germline assignment: CDR1 SGHRS and CDR2 YFSETQ. With V trimmed by 0 bases and J by 5 bases, 8 bases remained unmatched. The CDR3 length is 16 residues. CDR3 loop: CASSLAPGQGLYGYTF. The CDR3 DNA reads as TGCGCCAGCAGCTTGGCACCGGGACAGGGTCTATATGGCTACACCTTC.

The rearrangement links TRBV6-1 to TRBJ2-3; 7 bases match TRBD2. The CDR3 runs 15 residues. Per the germline V gene, CDR1 is MNHNS and CDR2 is SASEGT. V lost 4 bases to trimming and J lost 4 bases; unmatched junction nucleotides: 8. CDR3 nucleotides: TGTGCCAGCAGTGTAGAGGGAGGGCTTCCAGATACGCAGTATTTT. It specifies CASSVEGGLPDTQYF.

This chain uses TRBV9 with TRBJ2-3, with D possibly being TRBD2 (5 bases). CDR3 length: 15 amino acids. Germline loops: CDR1 SGDLS, CDR2 YYNGEE. The V and J ends lost 1 base and 4 bases respectively, with 13 bases between them. The CDR3 is CASSVRSRVPDTQYF. CDR3 nucleotides: TGTGCCAGCAGCGTACGGTCGCGGGTTCCAGATACGCAGTATTTT.

The gene calls are TRBV10-3 and TRBJ2-3; D perhaps matches TRBD1 (6 bases). The CDR3 consists of 13 residues. V dropped 10 bases and J dropped 5 bases, with 16 bases sitting between them. Germline loops: CDR1 ENHRY, CDR2 SYGVKD. The CDR3 DNA reads TGTGCCACAACTACCAGGGGCGGAGATACGCAGTATTTT. Protein product: CATTTRGGDTQYF.

This clone was observed a few times. The CDR3 region is CSVRQQELNTEAFF. CDR3 sequence (DNA): TGCAGCGTTCGCCAACAGGAGTTGAACACTGAAGCTTTCTTT. The V and J genes are TRBV29-1 and TRBJ1-1; D may be TRBD1 (5 bases). CDR1 is SQVTM and CDR2 is ANQGSEA in the germline V gene. Trimming pared 5 bases from V and 0 bases from J, leaving 13 bases between. The CDR3 totals 14 residues.

This clone has only a few counts. The rearrangement uses TRBV25-1 and TRBJ2-2; TRBD2 might be the D (5 bases). CDR3 length equals 18 residues. V was cut by 3 bases and J by 4 bases, with 21 bases left in between. CDR1 and CDR2 (germline): MGHDK, SYGVNS. CDR3: CASSDETISTPFTGELFF. CDR3 DNA sequence: TGTGCCAGCAGTGACGAGACTATATCAACTCCATTCACCGGGGAGCTGTTTTTT.

The sample holds one count of this clone. The chain uses TRBV7-2 and TRBJ2-5, with TRBD2 identical over 12 bases. V was pared by 5 bases and J by 5 bases, with 6 bases of the junction left unmatched. Germline CDR1 reads SGHTA; CDR2 reads FQGNSA. This CDR3 spans 15 amino acids. The CDR3 DNA reads as TGTGCCAGCAGCCCACTAGCGGGAGGTTCGGAGACCCAGTACTTC. Protein sequence: CASSPLAGGSETQYF.

This clone was recorded a few times. Compared with germline, one end of the junction differs, possibly owing to a read error. The chain uses TRBV7-2 and TRBJ1-5; TRBD1 is a possible D gene (6 bases). Germline CDR1 SGHTA, CDR2 FQGNSA. The CDR3 has 16 residues. CDR3 sequence: CASSRDNSPLNRPQHF. The CDR3, as DNA: TGTGCCAGCAGCCGGGACAACTCTCCTTTAAATCGGCCCCAGCATTTT. Together with reference TRBV7-2 and TRBJ1-5, the CDR3 gives the full variable domain: GAGVSQSPSNKVTEKGKDVELRCDPISGHTALYWYRQSLGQGLEFLIYFQGNSAPDKSGLPSDRFSAERTGGSVSTLTIQRTQQEDSAVYLCASSRDNSPLNRPQHFGDGTRLSIL.

The sample holds a few counts of this clone. The chain is built from TRBV29-1 and TRBJ1-1, with TRBD1 matching over 12 bases. In germline, CDR1 is SQVTM, CDR2 ANQGSEA. V trimming: 6 bases; J trimming: 11 bases; junction bases outside the gene matches: 16. The CDR3 is 15 residues long. CDR3 residues: CSVNFSGTGGESAFF. The CDR3 region has the DNA TGCAGCGTCAATTTCTCCGGGACAGGGGGCGAATCGGCTTTCTTT.

The chain has TRBV5-1 and TRBJ1-2, with D unresolved. CDR1 SGHRS and CDR2 YFSETQ come from the germline V gene. This CDR3 region has 13 residues. The V end was cut by 0 bases, the J end by 5 bases, with 8 bases between. CDR3 sequence reads: CASSLGVGYGYTF. CDR3 coding DNA: TGCGCCAGCAGCTTGGGGGTCGGGTATGGCTACACCTTC.